These 12 T cell receptor beta chains were sequenced from one sample in a study of OX40 agonist ivuxolimab in advanced cancers. Generated by immunoSEQ multiplex PCR, the TCRdb table keeps only in-frame clones and is missing some. The table shows 65,000 to 80,000 clones, with about 92% occurring only once. The source material was CD4+ or CD8+ T cells sorted from blood, sampled in a trial of the OX40 agonist ivuxolimab. These TCRs come from an adult with an advanced solid tumor such as melanoma, head and neck, liver or kidney cancer.

The chain joins TRBV19 to TRBJ1-1; TRBD1 agrees at 7 bases. Germline CDR1 is LNHDA and CDR2 is SQIVND (reference sequence). This CDR3 comprises 14 residues. J gave up 0 bases and V 2 bases, and 0 bases lay outside the gene matches. CDR3 DNA sequence: TGTGCCAGTAGTATACAGGGGGTGAACACTGAAGCTTTCTTT. The encoded protein is CASSIQGVNTEAFF.

A single count supports this clone. This chain connects TRBV7-2 to TRBJ2-3, with 10 bases lining up with TRBD2. CDR3 length equals 15 residues. V lost 5 bases, J lost 0 bases, and 2 bases stayed unmatched. Germline V CDR1 and CDR2: SGHTA, FQGNSA. The CDR3 loop reads CASSASGSSTDTQYF. Written as DNA, the CDR3 is TGTGCCAGCAGCGCTAGCGGGAGTAGCACAGATACGCAGTATTTT.

The chain combines TRBV29-1 with TRBJ2-1, with D unresolved. This CDR3 has 11 residues. Germline lookup yields CDR1 SQVTM and CDR2 ANQGSEA. Trimming cost V 4 bases and J 10 bases, with 11 bases left between them. Here the CDR3 reads CSVGPSEEQFF. CDR3 bases: TGCAGCGTTGGCCCGTCGGAGGAGCAGTTCTTC.

The CDR3 loop is CASSPRAGSVTEAFF. DNA of the CDR3: TGTGCCAGCAGCCCCCGCGCGGGCTCGGTCACTGAAGCTTTCTTT. The chain is built from TRBV2 and TRBJ1-1; no firm D call. Germline CDR1 SNHLY, CDR2 FYNNEI. The CDR3 contains 15 residues. V was trimmed by 6 bases and J by 4 bases, leaving 18 bases between them.

The chain joins TRBV6-1 to TRBJ2-5; 9 bases agree with TRBD1. The J call is in doubt because the DNA end fits TRBJ2-7 better. The CDR3 sequence is 15 residues long. Germline V gene lookup returns CDR1 MNHNS and CDR2 SASEGT. CDR3 sequence reads: CASSERGQGTYEQYF. Here the CDR3 DNA reads TGTGCCAGCAGTGAACGAGGACAGGGGACCTACGAGCAGTACTTC.

CDR3 DNA: TGTGCCAGCAGGGACAACTCTGGGGCCAACGTCCTGACTTTC. It encodes CASRDNSGANVLTF. This chain connects TRBV27 to TRBJ2-6, with a weak D call TRBD1 (5 bases). Germline assignment: CDR1 MNHEY and CDR2 SMNVEV (reference sequence). The CDR3 consists of 14 residues. V was trimmed by 6 bases and J by 0 bases, leaving 6 bases between them. The full variable domain, its missing parts supplied by reference TRBV27 and TRBJ2-6, is EAQVTQNPRYLITVTGKKLTVTCSQNMNHEYMSWYRQDPGLGLRQIYYSMNVEVTDKGDVPEGYKVSRKEKRNFPLILESPSPNQTSLYFCASRDNSGANVLTFGAGSRLTVL.

The V and J genes are TRBV6-5 and TRBJ2-7, with 7 bases identical to TRBD1. CDR1 and CDR2 (germline): MNHEY, SVGAGI. V trimming: 6 bases; J trimming: 3 bases; junction bases outside the gene matches: 5. The CDR3 consists of 13 residues. The CDR3 DNA follows: TGTGCCAGCAGAAGGGGGCGAGACTACGAGCAGTACTTC. Its translation: CASRRGRDYEQYF.

The V and J genes are TRBV13 and TRBJ1-3; no definite D call. The ends were cut back, 5 bases at V and 0 bases at J, with 11 bases in the middle. This CDR3 spans 15 amino acids. Germline CDR1 is PRHDT and CDR2 is FYEKMQ (reference sequence). The CDR3 loop reads CASSVRDTSGNTIYF. The CDR3 region has the DNA TGTGCCAGCAGCGTCCGGGATACCTCTGGAAACACCATATATTTT.

The V call is TRBV11-3, the J call TRBJ2-3; D unclear. V shed 1 base and J shed 2 bases, with 13 bases lying between them. In germline, CDR1 is SGHNT, CDR2 YENEEA. CDR3 length: 16 amino acids. CDR3 sequence (DNA): TGTGCCAGCAGCTTAGGTGTGGTACAGTACACAGATACGCAGTATTTT. The encoded protein is CASSLGVVQYTDTQYF.

The chain combines TRBV9 with TRBJ2-5; 7 bases are shared with TRBD2. Germline V gives CDR1 SGDLS, CDR2 YYNGEE. This CDR3 has 18 amino acids. Losses at the gene ends were 3 bases for V and 2 bases for J; bases not matched to a gene: 16. In DNA, the CDR3 is TGTGCCAGCAGCGACGGCTTGACTGCGGGAGAAGGGCAAGAGACCCAGTACTTC. Protein product: CASSDGLTAGEGQETQYF.

The chain has TRBV4-2 and TRBJ1-5, with TRBD1 matching 9 bases. CDR3 length: 16 residues. The ends lost 4 bases at V and 4 bases at J; junction bases unmatched: 8. From germline, CDR1 is LGHNA and CDR2 YNFKEQ. CDR3 nucleotide sequence: TGTGCCAGCAGCCGAGGACAGGGGTCCGTAAATCAGCCCCAGCATTTT. The encoded protein is CASSRGQGSVNQPQHF.

The J gene is TRBJ2-3, the V gene TRBV29-1; TRBD1 is a possible D gene (6 bases). In germline, CDR1 is SQVTM, CDR2 ANQGSEA. The germline V and J ends were trimmed by 7 bases and 0 bases, with 8 bases remaining between them. CDR3 length equals 12 residues. CDR3 sequence reads: CSAGVSTDTQYF. CDR3 nucleotide sequence: TGCAGCGCAGGGGTGAGCACAGATACGCAGTATTTT.